These 17 T cell receptor beta chains were sequenced from one sample in a study of cytomegalovirus exposure and HLA in healthy donors (TCRdb year 2017). Library preparation was by the immunoSEQ multiplex PCR assay. This is the immuneACCESS table as TCRdb keeps it, with only in-frame sequences that have V and J called. A part of the clones is gone; compared with another copy, unresolved V genes explain less than half, and the rest is unexplained. In all, the sample holds hundreds of thousands of clones, and roughly 90% of those were seen once. The ten largest clones represent 0.83% of the sample. The sample consisted of PBMCs. The receptors come from a woman in her late teens or twenties in good health and CMV-seronegative.

The chain employs TRBV15 and TRBJ1-3; D unclear. V was shortened by 0 bases and J by 0 bases, with 9 bases between the two germline ends. Germline V CDR1 and CDR2: LNHNV, YYDKDF (reference sequence). The CDR3 loop spans 16 amino acids. Here the CDR3 reads CATSREYGVSGNTIYF. The CDR3, as DNA: TGTGCCACCAGCAGAGAGTACGGGGTCTCTGGAAACACCATATATTTT.

The chain has TRBV7-8 and TRBJ2-3, with D possibly TRBD2 on 6 matching bases. Germline V gives CDR1 SGHVS, CDR2 FQNEAQ. Deletions cut 5 bases from V and 0 bases from J, with 18 bases between. There are 17 residues in the CDR3. CDR3 amino acids: CASSLGRRGPSTDTQYF. DNA for the CDR3: TGTGCCAGCAGCCTGGGACGGCGGGGTCCGAGCACAGATACGCAGTATTTT.

This chain joins TRBV7-3 and TRBJ2-7; tentatively, D is TRBD2 (7 bases). This CDR3 comprises 13 residues. Germline V gives CDR1 SGHTA, CDR2 FQGTGA. Trimming cost V 5 bases and J 3 bases, with 11 bases left between them. The CDR3 protein is CASSHREGYEQYF. DNA of the CDR3: TGTGCCAGCAGCCACAGGGAGGGCTACGAGCAGTACTTC.

Worth noting for this clone: The identical CDR3 is also encoded by other nucleotide sequences in the sample. This chain uses TRBV11-2 with TRBJ2-7; possibly TRBD1 for D (6 bases). This CDR3 region has 13 residues. Germline V lookup: CDR1 SGHAT, CDR2 FQNNGV. The ends were cut back, 5 bases at V and 3 bases at J, with 11 bases in the middle. CDR3 sequence reads: CASSLGQIYEQYF. In nucleotides, the CDR3 is TGTGCCAGCAGCCTAGGACAGATCTACGAGCAGTACTTC.

CDR3 amino acids: CASSASGYEQYF. CDR3 in DNA: TGTGCCAGCAGCGCATCAGGCTACGAGCAGTACTTC. This chain joins TRBV21-1 and TRBJ2-7; TRBD1 is taken as the D call from the table, unchecked against the DNA. TRBV21-1 is a pseudogene segment. The CDR3 has 12 residues.

V is TRBV30 and J is TRBJ2-1; D uncertain. CDR3 length: 16 residues. Germline CDR1 is GTSNPN and CDR2 is SVGIG (reference sequence). V lost 4 bases to trimming and J lost 0 bases, with 16 bases between them. CDR3 nucleotides: TGTGCCTGGATGTCTAAAATTAGCTACTCCTACAATGAGCAGTTCTTC. The encoded protein is CAWMSKISYSYNEQFF. The variable domain in full, completed from reference TRBV30 and TRBJ2-1, reads SQTIHQWPATLVQPVGSPLSLECTVEGTSNPNLYWYRQAAGRGLQLLFYSVGIGQISSEVPQNLSASRPQDRQFILSSKKLLLSDSGFYLCAWMSKISYSYNEQFFGPGTRLTVL.

The chain joins TRBV28 to TRBJ2-2, with 9 bases matching TRBD1. The CDR3 runs to 15 residues. Germline lookup yields CDR1 MDHEN and CDR2 SYDVKM. V was clipped by 5 bases and J by 6 bases; unmatched bases: 7. CDR3 DNA sequence: TGTGCCAGCAGTATTGGGACAGGGCATTCCGGGGAGCTGTTTTTT. Protein product: CASSIGTGHSGELFF.

This rearrangement joins TRBV5-1 to TRBJ1-2; D is unresolved. Germline V gene lookup returns CDR1 SGHRS and CDR2 YFSETQ. The CDR3 loop spans 14 amino acids. V lost 0 bases to trimming and J lost 0 bases, with 6 bases between them. This CDR3 is CASSLDYSNYGYTF. DNA of the CDR3: TGCGCCAGCAGCTTGGATTATTCTAACTATGGCTACACCTTC.

The rearrangement links TRBV19 to TRBJ1-1; 7 nucleotides line up with TRBD1. The CDR3 contains 20 residues. Unmatched junction bases numbered 16, after V lost 0 bases and J lost 0 bases. From germline, CDR1 is LNHDA and CDR2 SQIVND (reference sequence). In DNA, the CDR3 is TGTGCCAGTAGTATAGATCAGGGAACCGGGACAGCTAAGTTGAACACTGAAGCTTTCTTT. Protein product: CASSIDQGTGTAKLNTEAFF.

The V and J genes are TRBV27 and TRBJ2-1; TRBD2 aligns across 8 bases. The CDR3 totals 16 residues. The germline V gene has CDR1 MNHEY and CDR2 SMNVEV (reference sequence). J gave up 4 bases and V 2 bases, and 7 bases lay outside the gene matches. The CDR3 region is CASSLGRGGLYNEQFF. The DNA of the CDR3 is TGTGCCAGCAGTTTAGGACGGGGGGGCCTATACAATGAGCAGTTCTTC.

This clone was counted a few times. The CDR3, as DNA: TGCAGCGTCCGGACATACTATGGCTACACCTTC. Protein product: CSVRTYYGYTF. V is TRBV29-1 and J is TRBJ1-2; D is possibly TRBD1 (5 bases). CDR1 SQVTM and CDR2 ANQGSEA come from the germline V gene. V was trimmed by 6 bases and J by 3 bases, leaving 8 bases between them. This CDR3 has 11 amino acids. Complete variable domain (other parts from reference TRBV29-1 and TRBJ1-2): SAVISQKPSRDICQRGTSLTIQCQVDSQVTMMFWYRQQPGQSLTLIATANQGSEATYESGFVIDKFPISRPNLTFSTLTVSNMSPEDSSIYLCSVRTYYGYTFGSGTRLTVV.

The rearrangement uses TRBV5-1 and TRBJ1-3; 7 nucleotides line up with TRBD1. This CDR3 is built from 14 residues. Per the germline V gene, CDR1 is SGHRS and CDR2 is YFSETQ. Trimming cost V 4 bases and J 2 bases; bases outside gene matches: 3. The CDR3 coding sequence is TGCGCCAGCAGCCCAGGGGGGACTGGAAACACCATATATTTT. Its translation: CASSPGGTGNTIYF.

The chain combines TRBV2 with TRBJ2-3, with D perhaps TRBD2 (6 bases). The CDR3 loop spans 15 amino acids. V was cut by 2 bases and J by 5 bases, with 14 bases left in between. Germline V CDR1 and CDR2: SNHLY, FYNNEI. The CDR3: CASSERDRRGDTQYF. The CDR3 DNA follows: TGTGCCAGCAGTGAAAGGGACCGGAGGGGAGATACGCAGTATTTT.

The chain links TRBV29-1 to TRBJ2-3; D unresolved. The germline V gene encodes CDR1 SQVTM and CDR2 ANQGSEA. Trimming took off 0 bases at V and 2 bases at J, with 12 bases between the two ends. The CDR3 consists of 15 residues. The CDR3 loop is CSVEEKLVLTDTQYF. CDR3 sequence (DNA): TGCAGCGTTGAAGAAAAACTGGTTCTCACAGATACGCAGTATTTT.

The chain recombines TRBV4-1 with TRBJ2-5; 10 nucleotides agree with TRBD2. Germline trimming cut 5 bases from V and 0 bases from J; bases unmatched to any gene: 12. The germline CDR1 and CDR2 sequences are MGHRA and YSYEKL. The CDR3 extends over 18 amino acids. The CDR3 loop reads CASSVLLSTSGYQETQYF. CDR3 in DNA: TGCGCCAGCAGCGTCCTCCTATCGACTAGCGGGTACCAAGAGACCCAGTACTTC.

This clone was found once. The chain employs TRBV7-2 and TRBJ1-1, with 7 bases lining up with TRBD1. J lost 0 bases, V lost 5 bases, and 6 bases had no gene match. This CDR3 contains 15 residues. CDR1 SGHTA and CDR2 FQGNSA come from the germline V gene. CDR3 region: CASSPRRGVNTEAFF. The CDR3 coding sequence is TGTGCCAGCAGCCCGCGCAGGGGGGTGAACACTGAAGCTTTCTTT.

The rearrangement uses TRBV6-5 and TRBJ1-5; 11 nucleotides agree with TRBD1. CDR1 is MNHEY and CDR2 is SVGAGI in the germline V gene. Trimming removed 5 bases from V and 7 bases from J; junction bases left unmatched: 7. The CDR3 contains 15 residues. CDR3 DNA sequence: TGTGCCAGCAGTCCGGACAGGGGGCGCGAACAGCCCCAGCATTTT. Its protein is CASSPDRGREQPQHF.